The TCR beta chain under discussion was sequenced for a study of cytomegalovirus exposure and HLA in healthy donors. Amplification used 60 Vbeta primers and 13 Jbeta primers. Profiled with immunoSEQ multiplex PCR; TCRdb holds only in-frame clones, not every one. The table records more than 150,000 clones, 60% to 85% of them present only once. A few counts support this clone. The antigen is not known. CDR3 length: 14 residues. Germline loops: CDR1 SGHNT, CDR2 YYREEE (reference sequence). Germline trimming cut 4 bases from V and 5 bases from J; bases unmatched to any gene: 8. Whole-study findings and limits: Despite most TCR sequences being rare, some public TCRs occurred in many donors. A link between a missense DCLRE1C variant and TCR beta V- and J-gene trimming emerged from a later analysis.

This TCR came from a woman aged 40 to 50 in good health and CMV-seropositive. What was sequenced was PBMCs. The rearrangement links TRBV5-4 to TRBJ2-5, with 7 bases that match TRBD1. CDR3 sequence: CASSRLQGPETQYF. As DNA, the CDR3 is TGTGCCAGCAGCCGACTACAGGGGCCGGAGACCCAGTACTTC.